Listed below are T cell receptor beta chains from one sample, sequenced in a study of T-cell reconstitution after alpha-beta-depleted transplantation in children. One entry per CDR3 protein results from TCRdb running MiXCR on the PCR reads. Of roughly 500,000 distinct CDR3 sequences listed, around a third were seen once; the top ten hold 2% to 2.5%. Sequencing used PBMCs from the stem cell graft donor, obtained from the stem cell graft. The receptors come from a human donor who donated a stem cell graft to a child with aplastic anemia. Both conserved end residues are trimmed from each CDR3. The order of the fields is CDR3 length, V gene, CDR3 protein.

len: 15
v_gene: TRBV10-3
CDR3aa: ATGGYGQGFDWELFF

len: 19
v_gene: TRBV12-3/TRBV12-4
CDR3aa: ASSLPKTGAQLAGVYNEQF

len: 16
v_gene: TRBV20-1
CDR3aa: SARGGLKSGTKYNEQF

len: 10
v_gene: TRBV5-4
CDR3aa: AYLVLNTEAF

len: 19
v_gene: TRBV14
CDR3aa: ASSQVVAGVFGSSSYNEQF

len: 15
v_gene: TRBV5-6
CDR3aa: ASSLLSRDGGVNTQY

len: 12
v_gene: TRBV5-6
CDR3aa: ASSFSGRRDEQF

len: 15
v_gene: TRBV29-1
CDR3aa: SVEDGRYRGRGDEQF

len: 13
v_gene: TRBV7-2
CDR3aa: ASSSRDTRSHEQY

len: 9
v_gene: TRBV5-1
CDR3aa: ASSQTGEAF

len: 11
v_gene: TRBV7-8
CDR3aa: ASSLMGAQPQH

len: 11
v_gene: TRBV7-3
CDR3aa: ASSAGPYTEAF

len: 11
v_gene: TRBV12-3/TRBV12-4
CDR3aa: ASRKTGGETQY

len: 9
v_gene: TRBV18
CDR3aa: ASTTGTEAF

len: 13
v_gene: TRBV12-3/TRBV12-4
CDR3aa: ASSHGTSGYYEQY

len: 13
v_gene: TRBV5-5
CDR3aa: ASSLAKTVGSPQH

len: 14
v_gene: TRBV7-9
CDR3aa: ASSLELGRGNQPQH

len: 15
v_gene: TRBV19
CDR3aa: ASSIDTSPAVDTEAF

len: 16
v_gene: TRBV12-3/TRBV12-4
CDR3aa: ASSRKGLAGVFYNEQF

len: 16
v_gene: TRBV19
CDR3aa: ASSMNRGIPLTNEKLF

len: 12
v_gene: TRBV9
CDR3aa: ASSVDGTGAPFV

len: 13
v_gene: TRBV7-2
CDR3aa: ASSPRTGGNYGYT

len: 10
v_gene: TRBV5-1
CDR3aa: ASSQSGNIQY

len: 11
v_gene: TRBV20-1
CDR3aa: SARRPSRGELF

len: 10
v_gene: TRBV7-2
CDR3aa: ASSSSAHTQY

len: 10
v_gene: TRBV28
CDR3aa: AEGGPGDTQY

len: 13
v_gene: TRBV20-1
CDR3aa: SARDRDRVYNEQF

len: 11
v_gene: TRBV4-2
CDR3aa: ASSLQGGREQF

len: 11
v_gene: TRBV7-2
CDR3aa: ASSLDKGTEAF

len: 11
v_gene: TRBV4-2
CDR3aa: ASSQAADYEQY